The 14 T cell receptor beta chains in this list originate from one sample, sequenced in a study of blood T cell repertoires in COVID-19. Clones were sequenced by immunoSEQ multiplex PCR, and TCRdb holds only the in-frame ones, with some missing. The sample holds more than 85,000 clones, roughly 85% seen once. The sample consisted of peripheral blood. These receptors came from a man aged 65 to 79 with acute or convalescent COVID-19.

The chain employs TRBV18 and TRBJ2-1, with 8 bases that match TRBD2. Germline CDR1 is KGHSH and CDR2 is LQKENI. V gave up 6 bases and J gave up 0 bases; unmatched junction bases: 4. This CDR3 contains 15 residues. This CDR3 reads CASSRSGDSYNEQFF. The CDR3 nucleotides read TGTGCCAGCTCCCGTAGCGGGGACTCCTACAATGAGCAGTTCTTC.

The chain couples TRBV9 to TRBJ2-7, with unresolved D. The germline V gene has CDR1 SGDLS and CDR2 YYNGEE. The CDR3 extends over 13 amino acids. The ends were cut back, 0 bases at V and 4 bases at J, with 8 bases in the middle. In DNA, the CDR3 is TGTGCCAGCAGCGTAGGTCTGTCTTACGAGCAGTACTTC. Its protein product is CASSVGLSYEQYF.

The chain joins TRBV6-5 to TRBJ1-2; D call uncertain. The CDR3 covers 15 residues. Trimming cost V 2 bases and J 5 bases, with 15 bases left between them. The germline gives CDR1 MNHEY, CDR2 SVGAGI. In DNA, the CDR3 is TGTGCCAGCAGTTACGCGGGGAGGCGAGGGTATGGCTACACCTTC. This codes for CASSYAGRRGYGYTF.

CDR3 in amino acids: CASSLTGFDNEKLFF. CDR3 coding DNA: TGCGCCAGCAGCTTGACAGGGTTCGATAATGAAAAACTGTTTTTT. The rearrangement joins TRBV5-1 to TRBJ1-4; D is perhaps TRBD1 (6 bases). The ends were cut back, 1 base at V and 4 bases at J, with 11 bases in the middle. The CDR3 has 15 amino acids. Germline V CDR1 and CDR2: SGHRS, YFSETQ.

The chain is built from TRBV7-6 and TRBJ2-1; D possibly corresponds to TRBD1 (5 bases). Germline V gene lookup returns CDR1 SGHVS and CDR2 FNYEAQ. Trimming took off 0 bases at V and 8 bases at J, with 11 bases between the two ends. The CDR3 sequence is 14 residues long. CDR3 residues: CASSLAQGNDEQFF. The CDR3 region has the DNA TGTGCCAGCAGCTTAGCGCAGGGAAACGATGAGCAGTTCTTC.

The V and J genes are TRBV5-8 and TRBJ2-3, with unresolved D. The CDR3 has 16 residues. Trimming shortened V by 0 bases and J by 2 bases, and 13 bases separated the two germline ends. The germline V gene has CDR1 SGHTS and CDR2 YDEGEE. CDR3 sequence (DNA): TGTGCCAGCAGCTTGGGGGCAGGTAATTTCACAGATACGCAGTATTTT. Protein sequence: CASSLGAGNFTDTQYF.

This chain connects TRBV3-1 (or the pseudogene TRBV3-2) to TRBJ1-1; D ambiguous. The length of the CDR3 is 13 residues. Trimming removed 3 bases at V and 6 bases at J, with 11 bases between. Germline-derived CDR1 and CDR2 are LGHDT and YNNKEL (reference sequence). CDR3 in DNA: TGTGCCAGCAGCCAGAATCGGGGTGCTGAAGCTTTCTTT. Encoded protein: CASSQNRGAEAFF.

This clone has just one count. The CDR3 coding sequence is TGTGCCAGCACAAGGACTAGCGGTTTCCAAGAGACCCAGTACTTC. Amino acid sequence: CASTRTSGFQETQYF. The rearrangement uses TRBV7-2 and TRBJ2-5, with 10 bases fitting TRBD2. The germline V gene has CDR1 SGHTA and CDR2 FQGNSA. The CDR3 has 15 residues. V dropped 7 bases and J dropped 1; count of bases not matched to a gene: 6.

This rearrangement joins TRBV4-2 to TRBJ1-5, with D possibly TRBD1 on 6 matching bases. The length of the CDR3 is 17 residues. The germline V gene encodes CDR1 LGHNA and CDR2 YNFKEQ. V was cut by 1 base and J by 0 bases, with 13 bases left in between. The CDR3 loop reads CASSQGTETYSNQPQHF. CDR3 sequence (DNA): TGTGCCAGCAGCCAAGGGACAGAAACCTATAGCAATCAGCCCCAGCATTTT.

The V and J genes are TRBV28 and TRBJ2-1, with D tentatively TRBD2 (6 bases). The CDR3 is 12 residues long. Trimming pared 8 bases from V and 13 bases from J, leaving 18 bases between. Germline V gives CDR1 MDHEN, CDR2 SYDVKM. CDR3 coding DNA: TGTGCCAGCCTTGCGGGATCCTTGCACCAGTTCTTC. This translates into CASLAGSLHQFF. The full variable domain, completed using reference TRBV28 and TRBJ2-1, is DVKVTQSSRYLVKRTGEKVFLECVQDMDHENMFWYRQDPGLGLRLIYFSYDVKMKEKGDIPEGYSVSREKKERFSLILESASTNQTSMYLCASLAGSLHQFFGPGTRLTVL.

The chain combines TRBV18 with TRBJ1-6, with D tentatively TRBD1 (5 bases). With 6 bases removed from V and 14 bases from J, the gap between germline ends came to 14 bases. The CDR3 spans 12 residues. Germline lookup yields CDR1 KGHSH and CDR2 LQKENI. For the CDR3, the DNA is TGTGCCAGCTCGGAGACTCGGGGGGCCCTCCACTTT. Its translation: CASSETRGALHF.

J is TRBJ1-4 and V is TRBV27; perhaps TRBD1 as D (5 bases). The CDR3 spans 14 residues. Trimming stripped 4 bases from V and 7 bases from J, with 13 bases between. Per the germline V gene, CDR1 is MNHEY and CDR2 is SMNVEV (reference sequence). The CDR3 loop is CASSSGRVAEKLFF. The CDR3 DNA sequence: TGTGCCAGCAGTTCGGGCAGGGTAGCTGAAAAACTGTTTTTT.

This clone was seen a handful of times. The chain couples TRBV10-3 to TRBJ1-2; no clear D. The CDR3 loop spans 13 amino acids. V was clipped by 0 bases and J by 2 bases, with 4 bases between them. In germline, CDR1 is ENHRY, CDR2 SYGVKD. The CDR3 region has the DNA TGTGCCATCAGTGAGTCGGGCAACTATGGCTACACCTTC. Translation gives CAISESGNYGYTF.

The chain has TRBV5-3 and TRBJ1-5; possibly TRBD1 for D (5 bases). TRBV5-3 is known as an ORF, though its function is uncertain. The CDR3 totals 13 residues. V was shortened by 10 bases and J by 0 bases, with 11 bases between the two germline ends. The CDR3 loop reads CAGTGDSNQPQHF. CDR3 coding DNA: TGTGCCGGGACTGGGGATAGCAATCAGCCCCAGCATTTT.